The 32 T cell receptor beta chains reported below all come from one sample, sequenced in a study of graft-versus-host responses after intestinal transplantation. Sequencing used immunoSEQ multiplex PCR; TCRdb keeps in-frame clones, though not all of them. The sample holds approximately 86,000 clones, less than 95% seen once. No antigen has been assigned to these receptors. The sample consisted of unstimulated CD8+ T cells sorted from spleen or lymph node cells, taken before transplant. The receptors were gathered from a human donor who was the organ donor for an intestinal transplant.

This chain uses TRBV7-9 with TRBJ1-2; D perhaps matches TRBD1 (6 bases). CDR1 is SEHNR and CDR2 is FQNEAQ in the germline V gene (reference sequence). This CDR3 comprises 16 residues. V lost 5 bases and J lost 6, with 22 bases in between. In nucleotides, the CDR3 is TGTGCCAGCAGCCAAATCAGACAGGCATTGCGCGATGGCTACACCTTC. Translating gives CASSQIRQALRDGYTF. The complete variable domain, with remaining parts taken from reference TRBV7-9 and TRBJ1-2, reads DTGVSQNPRHKITKRGQNVTFRCDPISEHNRLYWYRQTLGQGPEFLTYFQNEAQLEKSRLLSDRFSAERPKGSFSTLEIQRTEQGDSAMYLCASSQIRQALRDGYTFGSGTRLTVV.

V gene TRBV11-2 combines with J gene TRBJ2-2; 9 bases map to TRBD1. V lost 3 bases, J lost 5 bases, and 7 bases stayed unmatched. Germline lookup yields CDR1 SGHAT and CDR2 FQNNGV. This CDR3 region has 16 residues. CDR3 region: CASSLILQGATGELFF. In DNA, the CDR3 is TGTGCCAGCAGCTTGATTTTACAGGGGGCAACCGGGGAGCTGTTTTTT.

CDR3 loop: CATSGQGTYNEQFF. The CDR3 DNA reads as TGTGCCACCAGCGGGCAGGGGACCTACAATGAGCAGTTCTTC. The chain employs TRBV15 and TRBJ2-1, with D possibly matching TRBD1 (6 bases). V was shortened by 5 bases and J by 2 bases, with 10 bases between the two germline ends. CDR3 length equals 14 residues. The germline CDR1 and CDR2 sequences are LNHNV and YYDKDF (reference sequence).

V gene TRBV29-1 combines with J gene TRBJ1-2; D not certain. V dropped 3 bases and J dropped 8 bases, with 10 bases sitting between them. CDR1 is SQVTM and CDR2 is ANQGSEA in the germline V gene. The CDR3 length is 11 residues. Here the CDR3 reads CSVDPVRGYTF. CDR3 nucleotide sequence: TGCAGCGTTGACCCGGTGCGGGGCTACACCTTC. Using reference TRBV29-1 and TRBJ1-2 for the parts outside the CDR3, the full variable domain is SAVISQKPSRDICQRGTSLTIQCQVDSQVTMMFWYRQQPGQSLTLIATANQGSEATYESGFVIDKFPISRPNLTFSTLTVSNMSPEDSSIYLCSVDPVRGYTFGSGTRLTVV.

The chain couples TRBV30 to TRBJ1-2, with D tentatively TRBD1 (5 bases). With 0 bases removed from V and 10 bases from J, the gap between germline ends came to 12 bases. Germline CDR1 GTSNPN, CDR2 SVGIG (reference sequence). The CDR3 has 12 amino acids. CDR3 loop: CAWSVTETAYTF. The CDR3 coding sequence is TGTGCCTGGAGTGTAACCGAGACAGCCTACACCTTC.

This chain's CDR3 is CASSQPSQGAYEQYF. DNA for the CDR3: TGTGCCAGCAGCCAGCCCAGCCAGGGGGCTTACGAGCAGTACTTC. The V gene is TRBV6-6, the J gene TRBJ2-7, with 8 nucleotides matching TRBD1. After removal of 6 bases from V and 4 bases from J, the junction contained 11 bases not matched to a gene. The CDR3 has 15 amino acids. Germline assignment: CDR1 MNHNY and CDR2 SVGAGI (reference sequence).

CDR3 sequence (DNA): TGCGCCAGCAGCCAAGGAGGGCCGTTGGACAGGGTTCGGTACTTC. Its translation: CASSQGGPLDRVRYF. The chain carries TRBV4-3 and TRBJ2-7, with 8 bases identical to TRBD1. The CDR3 is 15 residues long. After removal of 1 base from V and 12 bases from J, the junction contained 14 bases not matched to a gene. Germline CDR1 and CDR2: LGHNA and YSLEER.

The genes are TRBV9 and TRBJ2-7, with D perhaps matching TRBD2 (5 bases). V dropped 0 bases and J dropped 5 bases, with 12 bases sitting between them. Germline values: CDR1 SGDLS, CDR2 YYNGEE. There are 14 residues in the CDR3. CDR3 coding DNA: TGTGCCAGCAGCGTAGACGGGTCGGGAAACGAGCAGTACTTC. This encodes CASSVDGSGNEQYF.

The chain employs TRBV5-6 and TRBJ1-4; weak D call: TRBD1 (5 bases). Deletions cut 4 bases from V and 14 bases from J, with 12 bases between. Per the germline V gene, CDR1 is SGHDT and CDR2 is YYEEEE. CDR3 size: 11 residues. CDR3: CASSRGTSLFF. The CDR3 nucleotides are TGTGCCAGCAGCCGCGGGACTTCTCTGTTTTTT. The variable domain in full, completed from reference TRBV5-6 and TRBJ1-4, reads DAGVTQSPTHLIKTRGQQVTLRCSPKSGHDTVSWYQQALGQGPQFIFQYYEEEERQRGNFPDRFSGHQFPNYSSELNVNALLLGDSALYLCASSRGTSLFFGSGTQLSVL.

Here the CDR3 reads CATSPSRAHYGYTF. The CDR3 nucleotides are TGTGCCACCAGCCCAAGCAGGGCCCACTATGGCTACACCTTC. The chain combines TRBV15 with TRBJ1-2, with a tentative D call TRBD1 (5 bases). The CDR3 has 14 amino acids. Germline V gene sequence: CDR1 LNHNV, CDR2 YYDKDF (reference sequence). The germline V and J ends were trimmed by 5 bases and 3 bases, with 13 bases remaining between them.

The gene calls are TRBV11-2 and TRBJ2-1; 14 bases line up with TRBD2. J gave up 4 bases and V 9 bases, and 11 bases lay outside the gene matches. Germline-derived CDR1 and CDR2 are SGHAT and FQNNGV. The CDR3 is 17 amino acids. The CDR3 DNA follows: TGTGCCAGTAAAACGACTAGCGGGGGGGCGGGGTACAATGAGCAGTTCTTC. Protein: CASKTTSGGAGYNEQFF. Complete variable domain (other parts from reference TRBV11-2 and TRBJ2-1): EAGVAQSPRYKIIEKRQSVAFWCNPISGHATLYWYQQILGQGPKLLIQFQNNGVVDDSQLPKDRFSAERLKGVDSTLKIQPAKLEDSAVYLCASKTTSGGAGYNEQFFGPGTRLTVL.

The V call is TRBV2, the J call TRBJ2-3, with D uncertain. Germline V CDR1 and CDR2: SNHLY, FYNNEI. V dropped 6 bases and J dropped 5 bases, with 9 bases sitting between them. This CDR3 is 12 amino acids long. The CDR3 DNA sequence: TGTGCCAGCAGATTTCCAAAAGATACGCAGTATTTT. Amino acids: CASRFPKDTQYF.

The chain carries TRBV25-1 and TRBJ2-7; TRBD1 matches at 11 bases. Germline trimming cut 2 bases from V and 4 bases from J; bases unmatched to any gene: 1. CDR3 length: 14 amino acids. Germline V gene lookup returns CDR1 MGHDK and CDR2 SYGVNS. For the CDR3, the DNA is TGTGCCAGCAGTGAAGGGACAGGGGGTTACGAGCAGTACTTC. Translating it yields CASSEGTGGYEQYF.

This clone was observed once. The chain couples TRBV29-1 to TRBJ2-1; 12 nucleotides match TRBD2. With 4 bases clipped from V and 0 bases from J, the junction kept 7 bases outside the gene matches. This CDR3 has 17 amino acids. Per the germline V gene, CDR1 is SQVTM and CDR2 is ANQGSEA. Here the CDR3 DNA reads TGCAGCGTTGGAGGGACTAGCGGGCAAAGCTCCTACAATGAGCAGTTCTTC. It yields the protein CSVGGTSGQSSYNEQFF.

The chain's CDR3 is CASSQEPGGFYEQYF. The DNA for the CDR3 is TGCGCCAGCAGCCAAGAGCCAGGGGGTTTCTACGAGCAGTACTTC. This sequence joins TRBV4-3 and TRBJ2-7, with 7 bases aligning to TRBD1. Trimming at V came to 0 bases and at J to 3 bases, leaving 5 bases not matched to a gene. Germline assignment: CDR1 LGHNA and CDR2 YSLEER. There are 15 residues in the CDR3.

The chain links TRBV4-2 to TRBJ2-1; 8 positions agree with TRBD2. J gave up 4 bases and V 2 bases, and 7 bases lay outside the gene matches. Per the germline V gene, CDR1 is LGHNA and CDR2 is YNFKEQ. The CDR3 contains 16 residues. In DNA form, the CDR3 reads TGTGCCAGCAGCCAAATCGGACTAGCAGGGTACAATGAGCAGTTCTTC. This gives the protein CASSQIGLAGYNEQFF.

The CDR3 nucleotides are TGCGCCAGCAGCCGGAATCAGGGTTCAGGAGCTAATTCACCCCTCCACTTT. Protein product: CASSRNQGSGANSPLHF. This chain connects TRBV4-1 to TRBJ1-6, with D maybe TRBD1 (5 bases). Deletions cut 4 bases from V and 6 bases from J, with 19 bases between. The CDR3 consists of 17 residues. The germline CDR1 and CDR2 sequences are MGHRA and YSYEKL.

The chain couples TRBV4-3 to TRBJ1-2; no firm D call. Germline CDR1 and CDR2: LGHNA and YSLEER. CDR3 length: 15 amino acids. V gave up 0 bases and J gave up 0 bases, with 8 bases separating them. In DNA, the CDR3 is TGCGCCAGCAGCCAAGAACGTATAGCTAACTATGGCTACACCTTC. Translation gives CASSQERIANYGYTF.

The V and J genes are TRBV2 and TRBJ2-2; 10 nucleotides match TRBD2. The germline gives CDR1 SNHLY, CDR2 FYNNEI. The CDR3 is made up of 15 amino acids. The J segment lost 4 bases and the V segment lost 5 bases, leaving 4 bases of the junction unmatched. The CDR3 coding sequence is TGTGCCAGCAGTCGGCCTAGCGGGGGCACCGGGGAGCTGTTTTTT. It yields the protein CASSRPSGGTGELFF.

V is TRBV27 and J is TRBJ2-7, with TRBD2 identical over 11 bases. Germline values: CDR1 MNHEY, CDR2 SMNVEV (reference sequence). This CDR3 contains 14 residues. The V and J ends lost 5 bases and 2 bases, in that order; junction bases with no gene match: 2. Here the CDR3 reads CASSTGLAAYEQYF. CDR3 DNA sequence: TGTGCCAGCAGTACGGGACTAGCGGCCTACGAGCAGTACTTC.

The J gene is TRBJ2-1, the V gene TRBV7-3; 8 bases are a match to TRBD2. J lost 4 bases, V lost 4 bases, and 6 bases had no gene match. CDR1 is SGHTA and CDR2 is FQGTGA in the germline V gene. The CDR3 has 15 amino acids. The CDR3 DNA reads TGTGCCAGCAGCTCTAGTAGCGGGGTTTACAATGAGCAGTTCTTC. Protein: CASSSSSGVYNEQFF.

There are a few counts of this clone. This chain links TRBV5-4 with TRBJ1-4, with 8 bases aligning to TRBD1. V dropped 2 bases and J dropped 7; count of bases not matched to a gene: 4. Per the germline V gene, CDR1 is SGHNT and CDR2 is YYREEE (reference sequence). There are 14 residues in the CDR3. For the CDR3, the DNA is TGTGCCAGCAGCTTCAGGGGGCGCATTGAAAAACTGTTTTTT. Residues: CASSFRGRIEKLFF.

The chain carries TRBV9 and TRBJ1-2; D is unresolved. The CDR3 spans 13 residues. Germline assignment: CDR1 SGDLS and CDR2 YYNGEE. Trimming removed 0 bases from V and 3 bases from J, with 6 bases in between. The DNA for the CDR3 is TGTGCCAGCAGCGTAGCCGGGGACTATGGCTACACCTTC. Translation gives CASSVAGDYGYTF.

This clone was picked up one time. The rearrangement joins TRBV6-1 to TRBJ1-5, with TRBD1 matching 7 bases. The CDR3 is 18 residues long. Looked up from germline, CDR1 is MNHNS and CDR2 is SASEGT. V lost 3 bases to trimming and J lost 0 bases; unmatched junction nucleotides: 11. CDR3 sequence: CASSDRARGLGSNQPQHF. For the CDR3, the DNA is TGTGCCAGCAGTGATCGGGCCAGGGGGTTGGGTAGCAATCAGCCCCAGCATTTT.

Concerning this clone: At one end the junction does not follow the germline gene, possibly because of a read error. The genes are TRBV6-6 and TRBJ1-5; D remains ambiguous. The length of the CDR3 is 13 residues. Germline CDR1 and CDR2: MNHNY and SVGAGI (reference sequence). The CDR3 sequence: CAGSYTNNQPQHF. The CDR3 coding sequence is TGTGCCGGCAGTTACACTAACAATCAGCCCCAGCATTTT.

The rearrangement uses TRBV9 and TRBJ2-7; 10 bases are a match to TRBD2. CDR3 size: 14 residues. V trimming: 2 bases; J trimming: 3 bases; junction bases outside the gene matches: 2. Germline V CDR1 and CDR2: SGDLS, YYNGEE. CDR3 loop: CASSVERGGYEQYF. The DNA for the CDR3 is TGTGCCAGCAGCGTCGAGCGGGGGGGCTACGAGCAGTACTTC.

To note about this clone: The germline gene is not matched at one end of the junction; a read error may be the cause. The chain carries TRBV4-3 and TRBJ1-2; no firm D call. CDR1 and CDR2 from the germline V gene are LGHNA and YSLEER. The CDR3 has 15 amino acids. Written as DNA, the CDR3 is TGCGCCAGCAGTCAAGGAGGGCAAGGCCGATATGGCTACACCTTC. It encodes CASSQGGQGRYGYTF.

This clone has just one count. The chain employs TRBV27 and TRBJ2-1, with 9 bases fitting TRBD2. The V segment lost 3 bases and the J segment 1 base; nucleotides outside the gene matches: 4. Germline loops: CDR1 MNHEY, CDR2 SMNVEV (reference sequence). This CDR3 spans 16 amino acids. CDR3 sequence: CASSFNSGGSYNEQFF. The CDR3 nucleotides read TGTGCCAGCAGTTTCAACAGCGGGGGGTCCTACAATGAGCAGTTCTTC.

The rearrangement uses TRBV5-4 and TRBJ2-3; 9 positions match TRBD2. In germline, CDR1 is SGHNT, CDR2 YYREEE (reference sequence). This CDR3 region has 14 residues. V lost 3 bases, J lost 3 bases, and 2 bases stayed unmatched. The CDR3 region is CASSSGLATDTQYF. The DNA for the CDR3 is TGTGCCAGCAGCTCTGGACTAGCGACAGATACGCAGTATTTT.

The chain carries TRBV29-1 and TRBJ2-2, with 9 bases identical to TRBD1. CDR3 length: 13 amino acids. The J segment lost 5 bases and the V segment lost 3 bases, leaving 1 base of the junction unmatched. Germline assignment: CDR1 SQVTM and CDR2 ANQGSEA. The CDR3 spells CSVDGQGTGELFF. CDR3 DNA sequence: TGCAGCGTTGACGGACAGGGGACCGGGGAGCTGTTTTTT.

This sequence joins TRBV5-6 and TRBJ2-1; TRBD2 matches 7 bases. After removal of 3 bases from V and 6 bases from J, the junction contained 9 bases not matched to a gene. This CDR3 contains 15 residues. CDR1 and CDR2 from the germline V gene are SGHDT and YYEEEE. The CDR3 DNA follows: TGTGCCAGCAGCTCCCCCGGGACTACCTTCAATGAGCAGTTCTTC. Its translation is CASSSPGTTFNEQFF.

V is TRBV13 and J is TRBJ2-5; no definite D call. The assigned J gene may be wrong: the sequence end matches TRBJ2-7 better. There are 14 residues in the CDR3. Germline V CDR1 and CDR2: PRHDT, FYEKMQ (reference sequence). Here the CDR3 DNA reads TGTGCCAGCAGCTTAGGGGTGGACTCCTACGAGCAGTACTTC. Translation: CASSLGVDSYEQYF.